This paragraph covers one T cell receptor beta chain sequence. This entry belongs to a study of technical replicates of blood from a handful of donors. Profiled with immunoSEQ multiplex PCR; TCRdb holds only in-frame clones, not every one. The table shows 75,000 to 90,000 clones, with 95% to 98% occurring only once. Germline V lookup: CDR1 LGHNA, CDR2 YNFKEQ. This CDR3 spans 14 amino acids. V was shortened by 2 bases and J by 3 bases, with 7 bases between the two germline ends. The sample taken for sequencing was T cells isolated from PBMCs. This TCR was recovered from a human donor in good health. The chain combines TRBV4-2 with TRBJ1-4; D unclear. CDR3 bases: TGTGCCAGCAGCCAACCGGGTTCTAATGAAAAACTGTTTTTT. Translated, it gives CASSQPGSNEKLFF.